There are many counts of the clone carrying this TCR beta chain. TCR beta CDR3 sequences were amplified from RNA transcripts. TCR CDR3 underwent first-round RT-PCR with the HTBI primer set. TCRdb reprocessed the multiplex PCR reads with MiXCR, giving one entry per CDR3 protein. This sample carries around 600,000 distinct CDR3 sequences, around 14% of them seen once, and the ten largest clones take 7.1%. Patients having uncontrolled infection, another autoimmune disease, pregnancy or lactation were not included. The sample comes from a study of T cells in Graves' hyperthyroidism and ophthalmopathy. The TCR comes from a woman between 18 and 29 years old with Graves' ophthalmopathy. Sequencing was performed on blood.

The CDR3 reads CAWSVDRARNEQFF. The CDR3 DNA is TGTGCCTGGAGTGTGGACAGGGCTCGGAATGAGCAGTTCTTC. This chain connects TRBV30 to TRBJ2-1, with 8 bases fitting TRBD1. Trimming cost V 0 bases and J 7 bases; bases outside gene matches: 5. The length of the CDR3 is 14 residues. CDR1 is GTSNPN and CDR2 is SVGIG in the germline V gene (reference sequence).